These T cell receptor beta chains were read from a single sample in a study of blood T cell repertoires in COVID-19. Sequencing was performed with immunoSEQ multiplex PCR; in TCRdb, only in-frame clones are kept and a portion is missing. The sample contains around 47,000 clones, about 88% of which appear only once. Sequenced: peripheral blood. The receptors were sampled from a man between 50 and 59 years old with active COVID-19. CDR3s include the opening cysteine and the closing phenylalanine or tryptophan. D genes are given only for firm matches. Expanded clones are given a class, and other clones once, few, many or no size at all.

>TRBV18|TRBJ1-6|-|-
CASLGGGDNSPLHF
TGTGCCAGTCTTGGGGGAGGAGATAATTCACCCCTCCACTTT
>TRBV4-3|TRBJ2-3|-|-
CASSPDLGGRTDTQYF
TGCGCCAGCAGCCCAGACCTGGGGGGACGCACAGATACGCAGTATTTT
>TRBV5-4|TRBJ1-6|-|TRBD1
CASSRGQGDNSPLHF
TGTGCCAGCAGTCGTGGACAGGGGGATAATTCACCCCTCCACTTT
>TRBV7-9|TRBJ2-3|-|TRBD2
CASSPGLVGTDTQYF
TGTGCCAGCAGCCCCGGACTAGTGGGCACAGATACGCAGTATTTT
>TRBV9|TRBJ2-3|medium-sized|TRBD1
CASSVAGDRGTDTQYF
TGTGCCAGCAGCGTAGCCGGGGACAGGGGGACAGATACGCAGTATTTT
>TRBV5-1|TRBJ2-5|-|TRBD2
CASSLDGRSSGTQYF
TGCGCCAGCAGCTTGGACGGGAGGTCGAGTGGGACCCAGTACTTC
>TRBV2|TRBJ2-7|-|TRBD2
CASREGLAGGYEQYF
TGTGCCAGCAGGGAGGGACTAGCGGGGGGCTACGAGCAGTACTTC
>TRBV19|TRBJ2-5|once|TRBD1
CASSTVGQGAGTQYF
TGTGCCAGTAGTACAGTGGGACAGGGGGCTGGGACCCAGTACTTC
>TRBV18|TRBJ1-4|-|-
CASSQNSFPNEKLFF
TGTGCCAGCTCGCAGAACAGCTTCCCTAATGAAAAACTGTTTTTT
>TRBV6-5|TRBJ2-7|-|TRBD2
CASSLSGRTYEQYF
TGTGCCAGCAGCCTTAGCGGGAGGACCTACGAGCAGTACTTC
>TRBV7-9|TRBJ2-1|-|-
CASSLWIRDYNEQFF
TGTGCCAGCAGCTTATGGATCCGGGATTACAATGAGCAGTTCTTC
>TRBV7-6|TRBJ2-1|-|TRBD2
CASSQIAGVEQFF
TGTGCCAGCAGCCAGATAGCGGGAGTCGAGCAGTTCTTC
>TRBV6-5|TRBJ2-7|-|TRBD1
CASSPTGGRNLEQYF
TGTGCCAGCAGTCCGACAGGGGGCCGTAACCTCGAGCAGTACTTC
>TRBV7-2|TRBJ2-5|-|-
CASSRGEGTQYF
TGTGCCAGCAGCAGGGGGGAGGGGACCCAGTACTTC
>TRBV3-1/TRBV3-2|TRBJ1-6|-|-
CASSQDGNSPLHF
TGTGCCAGCAGCCAAGACGGTAATTCACCCCTCCACTTT
>TRBV7-2|TRBJ1-2|-|-
CASSLSYGYTF
TGTGCCAGCAGCCTGAGTTATGGCTACACCTTC
>TRBV14|TRBJ2-7|-|TRBD2
CASSPTSGRISNEPFYEQYF
TGTGCCAGCAGCCCCACTAGCGGGAGAATCTCAAACGAACCTTTCTACGAGCAGTACTTC
>TRBV6-5|TRBJ1-3|-|TRBD1
CASSLLGTGSGNTIYF
TGTGCCAGCAGTTTGCTTGGGACAGGGAGCGGAAACACCATATATTTT
>TRBV21-1|TRBJ1-1|-|-
CASSKREHRLNTEAFF
TGTGCCAGCAGCAAGCGCGAGCACAGGCTGAACACTGAAGCTTTCTTT
>TRBV7-8|TRBJ2-1|-|TRBD2
CASSPIDAIVREFENEQFF
TGTGCCAGCAGCCCGATCGATGCCATTGTGCGGGAGTTTGAAAATGAGCAGTTCTTC
>TRBV3-1/TRBV3-2|TRBJ2-7|-|-
CASSQVGGTGTDAYEQYF
TGTGCCAGCAGCCAAGTAGGAGGAACCGGGACTGACGCCTACGAGCAGTACTTC
>TRBV27|TRBJ1-5|-|TRBD1
CASSLAGDRLYSNQPQHF
TGTGCCAGCAGTTTAGCCGGGGACAGATTATATAGCAATCAGCCCCAGCATTTT
>TRBV12-2|TRBJ2-5|once|-
CASRLARWTSGGEETQYF
TGTGCAAGTCGCTTAGCCCGCTGGACTAGCGGGGGGGAAGAGACCCAGTACTTC
>TRBV6-5|TRBJ2-5|once|-
CASIEIGGQETQYF
TGTGCCAGCATCGAAATAGGGGGCCAAGAGACCCAGTACTTC
>TRBV4-2|TRBJ2-3|-|-
CASSPPGGRSTDTQYF
TGTGCCAGCAGCCCCCCCGGCGGCCGATCCACAGATACGCAGTATTTT
>TRBV6-5|TRBJ2-7|-|-
CAVSPGYEQYF
TGTGCCGTATCCCCGGGCTACGAGCAGTACTTC
>TRBV7-2|TRBJ2-3|-|TRBD2
CASLEGRGAYTQYF
TGTGCCAGCCTAGAGGGGCGGGGGGCCTATACGCAGTATTTT
>TRBV7-8|TRBJ2-7|-|-
CASSPPGKLTYEQYF
TGTGCCAGCAGCCCCCCCGGAAAACTAACCTACGAGCAGTACTTC
>TRBV4-1|TRBJ2-7|-|TRBD1
CASSHPGVTGGRSSYEQYF
TGCGCCAGCAGCCACCCCGGAGTAACAGGGGGAAGAAGCTCCTACGAGCAGTACTTC
>TRBV5-1|TRBJ2-6|-|TRBD2
CASSLISGSAGANVLTF
TGCGCCAGCAGCTTGATTAGCGGGAGTGCTGGGGCCAACGTCCTGACTTTC
>TRBV14|TRBJ2-4|-|TRBD2
CASSQDSSLAGGPLVQYF
TGTGCCAGCAGCCAAGACTCATCACTAGCGGGGGGGCCGCTGGTTCAGTACTTC
>TRBV3-1/TRBV3-2|TRBJ1-2|-|TRBD1
CASSDATGIYGYTF
TGTGCCAGCAGCGACGCGACAGGGATCTATGGCTACACCTTC
>TRBV10-2|TRBJ1-5|-|-
CASTEQSNQPQHF
TGCGCCAGCACGGAGCAGAGCAATCAGCCCCAGCATTTT
>TRBV19|TRBJ2-7|-|TRBD1
CASSSGTGSYEQYF
TGTGCCAGTAGTTCCGGGACAGGCTCCTACGAGCAGTACTTC
>TRBV7-9|TRBJ2-2|few|TRBD2
CASSVTSGGAPAGELFF
TGTGCCAGCAGCGTGACTAGCGGGGGGGCTCCGGCCGGGGAGCTGTTTTTT
>TRBV5-1|TRBJ2-3|-|-
CASSSQTGDTQYF
TGCGCCAGCAGCTCCCAGACTGGAGATACGCAGTATTTT
>TRBV24-1|TRBJ2-1|-|TRBD2
CATSKSSGSSYNEQFF
TGTGCCACCAGTAAGTCTAGCGGGAGCTCCTACAATGAGCAGTTCTTC
>TRBV5-1|TRBJ1-1|-|-
CASSLRTVNTEAFF
TGCGCCAGCAGCTTAAGGACAGTCAACACTGAAGCTTTCTTT
>TRBV11-3|TRBJ2-1|once|TRBD1
CASSLGAGGSRNEQFF
TGTGCCAGCAGCTTAGGGGCAGGGGGCAGTCGGAATGAGCAGTTCTTC
>TRBV3-1/TRBV3-2|TRBJ1-2|-|TRBD1
CASSQRGGQGYGYTF
TGTGCCAGCAGCCAAAGGGGCGGACAGGGTTATGGCTACACCTTC
>TRBV6-4|TRBJ2-1|-|TRBD2
CASSDSSGGANEQFF
TGTGCCAGCAGTGACTCTAGCGGGGGGGCCAATGAGCAGTTCTTC
>TRBV7-6|TRBJ1-1|-|-
CASSLGGLNTEAFF
TGTGCCAGCAGCTTAGGAGGGCTAAACACTGAAGCTTTCTTT
>TRBV7-3|TRBJ2-1|-|TRBD2
CASRGLAGGPGEQFF
TGTGCCAGCAGGGGGCTAGCGGGAGGGCCTGGGGAGCAGTTCTTC
>TRBV27|TRBJ1-1|-|TRBD1
CASSFRTGSNTEAFF
TGTGCCAGCAGTTTTCGGACAGGTTCGAACACTGAAGCTTTCTTT
>TRBV4-1|TRBJ2-3|-|TRBD1
CASSQGRARTGRDTQYF
TGCGCCAGCAGCCAAGGGAGGGCTAGGACAGGGCGGGATACGCAGTATTTT
>TRBV5-4|TRBJ1-6|-|TRBD1
CASSLGPGTGGLNNSPLHF
TGTGCCAGCAGCTTGGGCCCCGGGACAGGGGGCCTCAATAATTCACCCCTCCACTTT
>TRBV6-6|TRBJ2-2|-|-
CASSYWGDSVGELFF
TGTGCCAGCAGTTACTGGGGGGATTCGGTCGGGGAGCTGTTTTTT
>TRBV5-1|TRBJ1-5|-|TRBD1
CASSSGQANQPQHF
TGCGCCAGCAGCTCTGGACAGGCCAATCAGCCCCAGCATTTT
>TRBV27|TRBJ2-2|-|TRBD2
CASSLDIEAGMSGELFF
TGTGCCAGCAGTTTAGATATCGAAGCGGGGATGTCCGGGGAGCTGTTTTTT
>TRBV5-6|TRBJ1-5|-|-
CASSSSEGHQPQHF
TGTGCCAGCAGCTCCTCGGAGGGTCATCAGCCCCAGCATTTT
>TRBV5-5|TRBJ2-5|-|TRBD1
CASSRDRPETQYF
TGTGCCAGCAGCAGGGACAGACCAGAGACCCAGTACTTC
>TRBV6-4|TRBJ2-7|-|TRBD2
CASRLLAGGYEQYF
TGTGCCAGCAGGTTACTAGCGGGAGGGTACGAGCAGTACTTC
>TRBV10-1|TRBJ1-1|-|TRBD1
CASSEATGGASEAFF
TGCGCCAGCAGTGAGGCCACAGGGGGCGCGTCAGAAGCTTTCTTT
>TRBV16|TRBJ2-3|-|-
CASSPAGVVDTQYF
TGTGCCAGCAGCCCCGCAGGGGTTGTAGATACGCAGTATTTT
>TRBV3-1/TRBV3-2|TRBJ1-4|once|-
CASSQDLPGTNEKLFF
TGTGCCAGCAGCCAAGATCTTCCGGGAACTAATGAAAAACTGTTTTTT
>TRBV9|TRBJ2-7|-|TRBD2
CASSGEGSSYEQYF
TGTGCCAGCAGCGGGGAGGGCAGCTCCTACGAGCAGTACTTC
>TRBV6-2/TRBV6-3|TRBJ2-2|-|-
CASSFEAPGELFF
TGTGCCAGCAGTTTTGAGGCCCCCGGGGAGCTGTTTTTT
>TRBV7-8|TRBJ2-3|-|TRBD2
CASSLARTSGNTQYF
TGTGCCAGCAGCTTAGCTCGGACTAGCGGGAATACGCAGTATTTT
>TRBV30|TRBJ1-1|-|TRBD1
CAWGRGRETEAFF
TGTGCCTGGGGGAGGGGGCGAGAAACTGAAGCTTTCTTT